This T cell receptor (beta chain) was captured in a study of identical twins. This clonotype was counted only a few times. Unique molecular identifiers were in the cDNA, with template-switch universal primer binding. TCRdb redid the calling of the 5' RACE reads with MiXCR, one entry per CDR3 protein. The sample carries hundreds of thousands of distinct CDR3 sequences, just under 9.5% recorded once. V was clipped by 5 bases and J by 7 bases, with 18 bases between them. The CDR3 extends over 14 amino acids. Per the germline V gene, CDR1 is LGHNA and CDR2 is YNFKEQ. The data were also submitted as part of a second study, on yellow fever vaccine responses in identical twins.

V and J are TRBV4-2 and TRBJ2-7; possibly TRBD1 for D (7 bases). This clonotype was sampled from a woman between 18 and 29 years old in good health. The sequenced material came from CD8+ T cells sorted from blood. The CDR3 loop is CASSYETGAGEQYF. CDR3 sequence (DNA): TGTGCCAGCAGCTACGAAACAGGGGCGGGGGAGCAGTACTTC.